Following are 28 T cell receptor beta chains from one sample sequenced in a study of siplizumab effects on memory and regulatory T cells. The data were produced by immunoSEQ multiplex PCR, yet TCRdb's version contains in-frame clones alone and is incomplete. The profile shows 17,000 or so clones, over 45% of them singletons. Mixed lymphocyte reaction cells underwent more than five days of coculture at 37°C. Antigens of these TCRs are unknown. The sequenced material came from CFSE-low (dividing) CD4+ T cells sorted from an allogeneic mixed lymphocyte reaction. Receptors originate from a human donor in good health; the cells came from an allogeneic mixed lymphocyte reaction.

This chain links TRBV6-5 with TRBJ1-3; 10 nucleotides align to TRBD1. The trim removed 4 bases at V and 1 base at J, leaving 1 base unmatched. This CDR3 is built from 15 residues. CDR1 is MNHEY, CDR2 SVGAGI, per germline. CDR3 DNA sequence: TGTGCCAGCAGTTTGGGACAGGGGTCTGGAAACACCATATATTTT. Translation gives CASSLGQGSGNTIYF.

This clone was observed a few times. The CDR3 here is CASSQDLATTQFF. The CDR3 region has the DNA TGTGCCAGCAGCCAAGATCTTGCGACGACTCAGTTCTTC. The chain couples TRBV14 to TRBJ2-1, with D unresolved. Trimming cost V 0 bases and J 13 bases, with 13 bases left between them. This CDR3 has 13 amino acids. Germline V gives CDR1 SGHDN, CDR2 FVKESK.

The chain couples TRBV28 to TRBJ1-1, with 7 bases matching TRBD1. Germline assignment: CDR1 MDHEN and CDR2 SYDVKM. The CDR3 extends over 11 amino acids. The V and J ends lost 6 bases and 11 bases, in that order; junction bases with no gene match: 6. In DNA, the CDR3 is TGTGCCAGCAGCAAACAGGGGAAGGCTTTCTTT. It translates to CASSKQGKAFF.

The rearrangement links TRBV5-5 to TRBJ1-2, with TRBD1 matching over 8 bases. This CDR3 region has 14 residues. Trimming cost V 2 bases and J 6 bases; bases outside gene matches: 6. CDR1 and CDR2 from the germline V gene are SGHKS and YYEKEE (reference sequence). DNA of the CDR3: TGTGCCAGCAGCTTCGACAGGGGATTCGATGGCTACACCTTC. It is translated as CASSFDRGFDGYTF.

The chain combines TRBV10-3 with TRBJ2-5; D may be TRBD2 (5 bases). The germline CDR1 and CDR2 sequences are ENHRY and SYGVKD. This CDR3 has 17 residues. The germline V and J ends were trimmed by 5 bases and 1 base, with 20 bases remaining between them. CDR3 DNA: TGTGCCATCAGTCCGGGCCTCGGGCGGGTCTCCCAAGAGACCCAGTACTTC. This sequence encodes CAISPGLGRVSQETQYF.

In its sample, this clone was seen once. The rearrangement uses TRBV9 and TRBJ2-5; 8 nucleotides align to TRBD2. The germline V gene has CDR1 SGDLS and CDR2 YYNGEE. The CDR3 extends over 16 amino acids. J lost 4 bases, V lost 0 bases, and 8 bases had no gene match. The CDR3 DNA follows: TGTGCCAGCAGCGTAGGGGTCGGGAGGGTCGTAGAGACCCAGTACTTC. Protein sequence: CASSVGVGRVVETQYF.

The chain joins TRBV25-1 to TRBJ1-1, with D possibly being TRBD1 (6 bases). Germline CDR1 MGHDK, CDR2 SYGVNS. V was trimmed by 3 bases and J by 8 bases, leaving 13 bases between them. This CDR3 has 13 residues. DNA of the CDR3: TGTGCCAGCAGTGATTTAGGGGGGGTAGAAGCTTTCTTT. Its translation: CASSDLGGVEAFF. The complete variable domain, with remaining parts taken from reference TRBV25-1 and TRBJ1-1, reads EADIYQTPRYLVIGTGKKITLECSQTMGHDKMYWYQQDPGMELHLIHYSYGVNSTEKGDLSSESTVSRIRTEHFPLTLESARPSHTSQYLCASSDLGGVEAFFGQGTRLTVV.

The CDR3 loop is CAISDGDDTQYF. The CDR3 DNA reads as TGTGCCATCAGTGACGGGGATGATACGCAGTATTTT. The J gene is TRBJ2-3, the V gene TRBV10-3, with D maybe TRBD2 (5 bases). The length of the CDR3 is 12 residues. Trimming pared 3 bases from V and 6 bases from J, leaving 7 bases between. In germline, CDR1 is ENHRY, CDR2 SYGVKD.

The table lists this clone with a few counts. The CDR3 reads CASIPGQGAGEQFF. DNA of the CDR3: TGTGCCAGCATCCCGGGACAGGGGGCAGGTGAGCAGTTCTTC. The chain has TRBV6-5 and TRBJ2-1, with 12 bases identical to TRBD1. The CDR3 loop spans 14 amino acids. In germline, CDR1 is MNHEY, CDR2 SVGAGI. Trimming cost V 7 bases and J 9 bases; bases outside gene matches: 7.

In its sample, this clone was seen a few times. The CDR3 DNA reads TGTGCTAGTGGTTTGGTAGTAGTGACGGAGGCCTCTGGAAACACCATATATTTT. Translation gives CASGLVVVTEASGNTIYF. This chain connects TRBV12-5 to TRBJ1-3; D is unresolved. Germline V gene sequence: CDR1 LGHNT, CDR2 FRNRAP. V was shortened by 0 bases and J by 0 bases, with 15 bases between the two germline ends. The CDR3 sequence is 18 residues long.

This clone occurred once. The chain has TRBV5-1 and TRBJ1-2; no clear D gene. The CDR3 covers 13 residues. Germline V CDR1 and CDR2: SGHRS, YFSETQ. Trimming took 4 bases from V and 4 from J, leaving 11 bases between them. The CDR3 is CASSASGFYGYTF. CDR3 sequence (DNA): TGCGCCAGCAGCGCCTCGGGGTTCTATGGCTACACCTTC.

The V gene is TRBV7-7, the J gene TRBJ2-2; 8 nucleotides agree with TRBD2. Trimming at V came to 0 bases and at J to 5 bases, leaving 5 bases not matched to a gene. The length of the CDR3 is 16 residues. Per the germline V gene, CDR1 is SSHAT and CDR2 is FNYEAQ (reference sequence). CDR3 nucleotide sequence: TGTGCCAGCAGCTTAGCGTCGGGGGGGGCTACCGGGGAGCTGTTTTTT. Translating it yields CASSLASGGATGELFF.

The genes are TRBV7-2 and TRBJ1-1, with D possibly being TRBD1 (5 bases). Trimming left V 5 bases short and J 1 base short, with 14 bases between. Germline-derived CDR1 and CDR2 are SGHTA and FQGNSA. This CDR3 is built from 15 residues. CDR3 loop: CASSSSDRGNTEAFF. In nucleotides, the CDR3 is TGTGCCAGCAGCAGCTCCGACAGAGGGAACACTGAAGCTTTCTTT.

This clone was counted between two and nine times. Distinct nucleotide sequences in the sample also encode this CDR3. The chain uses TRBV29-1 and TRBJ1-1, with D uncertain. The CDR3 has 12 amino acids. From germline, CDR1 is SQVTM and CDR2 ANQGSEA. The V end lost 6 bases, the J end lost 0 bases, and 8 bases lay between the germline ends. The CDR3 nucleotides read TGCAGCGTCGATGGCCTGAACACTGAAGCTTTCTTT. Residues: CSVDGLNTEAFF.

The chain has TRBV10-3 and TRBJ2-7; perhaps D is TRBD1 or TRBD2 (5 bases each). Germline CDR1 reads ENHRY; CDR2 reads SYGVKD. The V gene lost 6 bases and the J gene lost 4 bases, with 19 bases spanning the gap. This CDR3 has 15 residues. The CDR3 loop reads CAISRDRVPGYEQYF. The CDR3 DNA reads as TGTGCCATCAGCAGGGACCGGGTCCCAGGGTACGAGCAGTACTTC.

CDR3 residues: CASSIPLADGADTQYF. CDR3 bases: TGCGCCAGCAGCATCCCTCTAGCGGACGGTGCAGATACGCAGTATTTT. V gene TRBV5-1 combines with J gene TRBJ2-3; 7 nucleotides line up with TRBD2. V shed 4 bases, J shed 4 bases, and the junction held 12 bases outside the gene matches. Germline CDR1 SGHRS, CDR2 YFSETQ. The CDR3 is made up of 16 amino acids.

This chain joins TRBV9 and TRBJ2-1; D gene ambiguous. The CDR3 extends over 13 amino acids. V was clipped by 0 bases and J by 7 bases, with 8 bases between them. Germline CDR1 SGDLS, CDR2 YYNGEE. The CDR3 loop reads CASSVGTLNEQFF. CDR3 coding DNA: TGTGCCAGCAGCGTAGGGACCCTTAATGAGCAGTTCTTC.

The CDR3 spells CASSLGSPDTQYF. The CDR3 bases are TGTGCCAGCAGCTTAGGGTCGCCAGATACGCAGTATTTT. The chain combines TRBV28 with TRBJ2-3; D unresolved. CDR3 length: 13 amino acids. Trimming took off 6 bases at V and 4 bases at J, with 11 bases between the two ends. Germline V gene data show CDR1 as MDHEN and CDR2 as SYDVKM.

This rearrangement joins TRBV4-3 to TRBJ1-5; no definite D call. Trimming cost V 0 bases and J 0 bases, with 12 bases left between them. The CDR3 runs to 17 residues. CDR1 and CDR2 (germline): LGHNA, YSLEER. CDR3 nucleotide sequence: TGCGCCAGCAGCCAAGAAGGCGGGCCCTATAGCAATCAGCCCCAGCATTTT. This codes for CASSQEGGPYSNQPQHF.

This clone is medium-sized in the sample. The V and J genes are TRBV21-1 and TRBJ1-1. TRBV21-1 is a pseudogene segment. This CDR3 has 15 amino acids. CDR3 DNA: TGTGCCAGCAGCAAAGGGAGTTCGGGAAGCACTGAAGCTTTCTTT. It is translated as CASSKGSSGSTEAFF.

The chain links TRBV6-6 to TRBJ1-2; D is perhaps TRBD1 (6 bases). Trimming took off 8 bases at V and 2 bases at J, with 15 bases between the two ends. The CDR3 sequence is 14 residues long. CDR1 is MNHNY, CDR2 SVGAGI, per germline (reference sequence). The CDR3 loop is CASQTPGQNYGYTF. The CDR3 nucleotides read TGTGCCAGCCAAACTCCGGGACAAAACTATGGCTACACCTTC.

This clone has more than one count but fewer than ten. The chain uses TRBV5-4 and TRBJ1-1; D is possibly TRBD1 (6 bases). CDR1 SGHNT and CDR2 YYREEE come from the germline V gene (reference sequence). V lost 5 bases, J lost 1 base, and 9 bases lay in between. CDR3 size: 13 residues. CDR3 protein: CASSSRGNTEAFF. The DNA of the CDR3 is TGTGCCAGCAGTTCCAGGGGGAACACTGAAGCTTTCTTT.

The CDR3 sequence is CASSYQAGSSYNEQFF. For the CDR3, the DNA is TGTGCCAGCAGTTACCAAGCAGGAAGCTCCTACAATGAGCAGTTCTTC. J is TRBJ2-1 and V is TRBV6-6; D remains unclear. The CDR3 is 16 residues long. The V and J ends lost 2 bases and 0 bases respectively, with 11 bases between them. Germline V gene lookup returns CDR1 MNHNY and CDR2 SVGAGI (reference sequence).

A single count supports this clone. A junction boundary mismatches the germline segment, possibly from a read error. The chain is built from TRBV4-1 and TRBJ2-1; the D gene is possibly TRBD1 (7 bases). In germline, CDR1 is MGHRA, CDR2 YSYEKL. CDR3 length equals 16 residues. Here the CDR3 DNA reads TGCGCCGGCAGCCAAGAAGACAGGGCCGGGGGCAATGAGCAGTTCTTC. It codes for CAGSQEDRAGGNEQFF.

Turning to this clone: The junction differs from germline at one of its ends, possibly a read error. The chain joins TRBV5-1 to TRBJ1-2; unclear D gene. The germline V gene encodes CDR1 SGHRS and CDR2 YFSETQ. This CDR3 region has 14 residues. CDR3 sequence (DNA): TGTGCCAGCAGCTTACCGCTTTCCCCGTATGGCTACACCTTC. Residues: CASSLPLSPYGYTF.

The chain links TRBV2 to TRBJ1-4; D perhaps matches TRBD1 (6 bases). The germline CDR1 and CDR2 sequences are SNHLY and FYNNEI. V shed 6 bases and J shed 8 bases, with 19 bases lying between them. This CDR3 spans 15 amino acids. DNA of the CDR3: TGTGCCAGCAGCGACCCGGGACAAGTGGGCGAAAAACTGTTTTTT. It is translated as CASSDPGQVGEKLFF.

The chain uses TRBV5-4 and TRBJ2-5, with a tentative D call TRBD2 (7 bases). The CDR3 runs 15 residues. Germline CDR1 reads SGHNT; CDR2 reads YYREEE (reference sequence). The V end lost 2 bases, the J end lost 4 bases, and 15 bases lay between the germline ends. DNA of the CDR3: TGTGCCAGCAGCTTCGGGGGGCTAGAGGGAGAGACCCAGTACTTC. It codes for CASSFGGLEGETQYF.

The rearrangement joins TRBV19 to TRBJ2-7; possibly TRBD1 for D (5 bases). The CDR3 totals 13 residues. V was trimmed by 6 bases and J by 8 bases, leaving 17 bases between them. Germline lookup yields CDR1 LNHDA and CDR2 SQIVND (reference sequence). The CDR3 spells CASSPHRMEKQYF. DNA for the CDR3: TGTGCCAGTAGCCCTCACAGGATGGAAAAGCAGTACTTC. The full variable domain, with the rest looked up from reference TRBV19 and TRBJ2-7, is DGGITQSPKYLFRKEGQNVTLSCEQNLNHDAMYWYRQDPGQGLRLIYYSQIVNDFQKGDIAEGYSVSREKKESFPLTVTSAQKNPTAFYLCASSPHRMEKQYFGPGTRLTVT.